These 27 T cell receptor beta chains were all obtained from the same sample, sequenced in a study of T cell repertoires in cytomegalovirus infection. TCRdb re-analysed the reads in MiXCR, keeping a single row per CDR3 protein. The sample shows approximately 500,000 distinct CDR3 sequences, about 11% of them seen only once. The specimen was PBMCs. Receptor source: a human donor in good health (CMV status not recorded). Some clones in this sample may be carry-over from other donors' samples.

The sample holds a few counts of this clonotype. V and J are TRBV2 and TRBJ1-5, with D perhaps matching TRBD1 (6 bases). Germline assignment: CDR1 SNHLY and CDR2 FYNNEI. Trimming cost V 2 bases and J 6 bases, with 17 bases left between them. This CDR3 is built from 16 residues. The CDR3 loop is CASSERPAGVGQPQHF. In DNA form, the CDR3 reads TGTGCCAGCAGTGAACGCCCCGCAGGGGTTGGTCAGCCCCAGCATTTT.

V and J are TRBV29-1 and TRBJ2-1; 7 nucleotides align to TRBD2. CDR1 SQVTM and CDR2 ANQGSEA come from the germline V gene. V was pared by 6 bases and J by 0 bases, with 8 bases of the junction left unmatched. This CDR3 comprises 15 residues. CDR3 region: CSVPTTGGSYNEQFF. The CDR3 bases are TGCAGCGTACCAACGACGGGGGGCTCCTACAATGAGCAGTTCTTC.

A word on this clonotype: A much larger clonotype is one base distant, so this may be a read error. V gene TRBV7-9 combines with J gene TRBJ2-7, with a weak D call TRBD1 (5 bases). The V gene lost 5 bases and the J gene lost 0 bases, with 11 bases spanning the gap. Germline loops: CDR1 SEHNR, CDR2 FQNEAQ (reference sequence). CDR3 length: 14 residues. The CDR3 reads CASSPPDNSYEQYF. For the CDR3, the DNA is TGTGCCAGCAGCCCGCCGGACAACTCCTACGAGCAGTACTTC.

This clonotype was counted at least ten times. This rearrangement joins TRBV29-1 to TRBJ1-2; D is unresolved. From germline, CDR1 is SQVTM and CDR2 ANQGSEA. CDR3 size: 12 residues. Trimming left V 0 bases short and J 2 bases short, with 4 bases between. DNA for the CDR3: TGCAGCGTTGAAGAAGAAAACTATGGCTACACCTTC. Encoded protein: CSVEEENYGYTF.

This clonotype was observed many times. This chain joins TRBV7-2 and TRBJ2-5; the D gene is possibly TRBD2 (5 bases). The V and J ends lost 1 base and 1 base respectively, with 7 bases between them. CDR3 length: 14 residues. CDR1 and CDR2 from the germline V gene are SGHTA and FQGNSA. CDR3 sequence (DNA): TGTGCCAGCAGCTTAGTCGGGGTCCAAGAGACCCAGTACTTC. Its translation is CASSLVGVQETQYF.

The CDR3 bases are TGTGCCAGCAGCTTAGGAGGCGGCTTCCAAGAGACCCAGTACTTC. As protein: CASSLGGGFQETQYF. The rearrangement joins TRBV7-9 to TRBJ2-5; D gene uncertain. Germline CDR1 and CDR2: SEHNR and FQNEAQ (reference sequence). V was trimmed by 1 base and J by 1 base, leaving 10 bases between them. This CDR3 spans 15 amino acids.

Many counts were recorded for this clonotype. CDR3 region: CASSRPEETQYF. In DNA, the CDR3 is TGCGCCAGCAGCAGGCCTGAGGAGACCCAGTACTTC. The genes are TRBV5-1 and TRBJ2-5; D remains ambiguous. V lost 4 bases, J lost 5 bases, and 9 bases lay in between. This CDR3 spans 12 amino acids. Per the germline V gene, CDR1 is SGHRS and CDR2 is YFSETQ.

This clonotype was seen ten or more times. V and J are TRBV11-2 and TRBJ1-5, with 7 nucleotides matching TRBD1. J was trimmed by 6 bases and V by 5 bases; bases with no gene match: 4. The CDR3 contains 13 residues. The germline CDR1 and CDR2 sequences are SGHAT and FQNNGV. The CDR3 bases are TGTGCCAGCAGCCCGGACAGGTTTCAGCCCCAGCATTTT. It yields the protein CASSPDRFQPQHF. The whole variable domain, filled in from reference TRBV11-2 and TRBJ1-5, reads EAGVAQSPRYKIIEKRQSVAFWCNPISGHATLYWYQQILGQGPKLLIQFQNNGVVDDSQLPKDRFSAERLKGVDSTLKIQPAKLEDSAVYLCASSPDRFQPQHFGDGTRLSIL.

This clonotype was seen many times. The junction shows a germline mismatch at one end, possibly a read error. In DNA form, the CDR3 reads TGTGCCAGCAGCTTAGCAGGGGGCGAAAGGGTTTTT. Translation gives CASSLAGGERVF. V and J are TRBV7-2 and TRBJ1-5; TRBD1 agrees at 7 bases. Germline CDR1 and CDR2: SGHTA and FQGNSA. This CDR3 has 12 amino acids.

This clonotype was detected many times. This chain joins TRBV7-2 and TRBJ2-5, with D tentatively TRBD2 (6 bases). V shed 5 bases and J shed 5 bases, with 18 bases lying between them. This CDR3 contains 15 residues. Germline values: CDR1 SGHTA, CDR2 FQGNSA. CDR3 DNA sequence: TGTGCCAGCAGCCCCGGCGGGACCCCCCGGGAGACCCAGTACTTC. The encoded protein is CASSPGGTPRETQYF.

Ten or more counts support this clonotype. This chain joins TRBV28 and TRBJ1-3, with 8 nucleotides matching TRBD1. Germline CDR1 reads MDHEN; CDR2 reads SYDVKM. The V segment lost 6 bases and the J segment 7 bases; nucleotides outside the gene matches: 8. The CDR3 extends over 14 amino acids. CDR3 sequence (DNA): TGTGCCAGCAGGCGGGACAGGCCCTGGAACACCATATATTTT. This encodes CASRRDRPWNTIYF.

This clonotype was seen at least ten times. The CDR3 bases are TGCGCCAGCAGCCCGACCACCGGGACAGGGAGAGAAAAACTGTTTTTT. Translation gives CASSPTTGTGREKLFF. The V gene is TRBV5-1, the J gene TRBJ1-4; TRBD1 agrees at 9 bases. Trimming at V came to 4 bases and at J to 8 bases, leaving 12 bases not matched to a gene. There are 16 residues in the CDR3. Per germline, CDR1 SGHRS and CDR2 YFSETQ.

This clonotype was observed many times. The chain has TRBV6-1 and TRBJ1-2; D is perhaps TRBD1 (5 bases). Trimming removed 5 bases at V and 2 bases at J, with 15 bases between. The CDR3 spans 15 residues. The germline CDR1 and CDR2 sequences are MNHNS and SASEGT. The CDR3 sequence is CASSHNTGANYGYTF. CDR3 in DNA: TGTGCCAGCAGTCACAATACAGGTGCCAACTATGGCTACACCTTC.

This clonotype has at least ten counts. V gene TRBV7-9 combines with J gene TRBJ1-1, with D possibly TRBD1 on 6 matching bases. Germline V CDR1 and CDR2: SEHNR, FQNEAQ (reference sequence). CDR3 length equals 14 residues. Trimming cost V 3 bases and J 10 bases, with 18 bases left between them. This chain's CDR3 is CASSFNLETGLAFF. In DNA form, the CDR3 reads TGTGCCAGCAGCTTCAACCTCGAGACAGGTCTAGCTTTCTTT.

In its sample, this clonotype was seen many times. This chain joins TRBV4-1 and TRBJ2-1, with TRBD2 as a possible D gene (6 bases). CDR1 and CDR2 (germline): MGHRA, YSYEKL. V was pared by 1 base and J by 5 bases, with 15 bases between. CDR3 length equals 16 residues. This CDR3 reads CASSQAVGERDNEQFF. As DNA, the CDR3 is TGCGCCAGCAGCCAAGCTGTGGGGGAGCGGGACAATGAGCAGTTCTTC.

Ten or more counts support this clonotype. The V call is TRBV7-3, the J call TRBJ2-5, with D tentatively TRBD1 (5 bases). The CDR3 consists of 14 residues. Trimming left V 0 bases short and J 1 base short, with 6 bases between. The germline gives CDR1 SGHTA, CDR2 FQGTGA. The CDR3 DNA sequence: TGTGCCAGCAGCTTAACGGGGCCCCAAGAGACCCAGTACTTC. This gives the protein CASSLTGPQETQYF.

In its sample, this clonotype was seen a few times. The chain joins TRBV19 to TRBJ2-5; TRBD2 agrees at 12 bases. Germline values: CDR1 LNHDA, CDR2 SQIVND (reference sequence). V lost 4 bases, J lost 1 base, and 4 bases stayed unmatched. The CDR3 has 16 amino acids. The CDR3 loop is CASSTQLAGGQETQYF. Here the CDR3 DNA reads TGTGCCAGTAGTACACAACTAGCGGGGGGCCAAGAGACCCAGTACTTC.

This clonotype was seen at least ten times. The junction and the germline gene differ at one end; a read error may be behind it. The chain recombines TRBV6-5 with TRBJ2-7; 11 bases map to TRBD2. The CDR3 contains 17 residues. Germline-derived CDR1 and CDR2 are MNHEY and SVGAGI. CDR3 nucleotide sequence: TGTGCCAGCAGTCCCCCCGATAGCGGGAGGGTCTCCCACGAGCAGTACTTC. Translation gives CASSPPDSGRVSHEQYF.

Only a few counts were recorded for this clonotype. This chain connects TRBV20-1 to TRBJ2-7, with 7 bases identical to TRBD2. V shed 6 bases and J 3 bases; nucleotides not matched to a gene: 5. This CDR3 comprises 12 residues. Germline-derived CDR1 and CDR2 are DFQATT and SNEGSKA (reference sequence). The CDR3 DNA follows: TGCAGTGCGGTGGGCGGGAGCTACGAGCAGTACTTC. The encoded protein is CSAVGGSYEQYF.

This clonotype was seen at least ten times. The chain uses TRBV3-1 and TRBJ1-1, with 8 nucleotides matching TRBD1. The CDR3 totals 15 residues. Germline CDR1 LGHDT, CDR2 YNNKEL (reference sequence). The V gene end was trimmed by 4 bases and the J gene end by 4 bases; junction bases not matched to a gene: 8. The CDR3 sequence: CASSRGQGDATEAFF. The DNA for the CDR3 is TGTGCCAGCAGCCGAGGACAGGGAGACGCCACTGAAGCTTTCTTT.

This clonotype was recorded at least ten times. The chain carries TRBV20-1 and TRBJ1-6; D unresolved. The germline CDR1 and CDR2 sequences are DFQATT and SNEGSKA (reference sequence). CDR3 length: 15 amino acids. V was clipped by 1 base and J by 10 bases, with 17 bases between them. The chain's CDR3 is CSARATGSEGSPLHF. CDR3 bases: TGCAGTGCTAGAGCTACGGGCTCCGAGGGATCACCCCTCCACTTT.

This clonotype has a count of ten or more. The chain has TRBV7-8 and TRBJ1-3; TRBD1 matches at 9 bases. The CDR3 has 16 amino acids. The V gene's germline CDR1 is SGHVS and CDR2 FQNEAQ. Losses at the gene ends were 4 bases for V and 1 base for J; bases not matched to a gene: 5. The CDR3 DNA reads as TGTGCCAGCAGCTCCGGGACAGGGTTTTCTGGAAACACCATATATTTT. This encodes CASSSGTGFSGNTIYF.

This clonotype appeared many times. The chain carries TRBV7-8 and TRBJ2-5, with 8 nucleotides matching TRBD2. The J segment lost 5 bases and the V segment lost 3 bases, leaving 14 bases of the junction unmatched. The V gene's germline CDR1 is SGHVS and CDR2 FQNEAQ. This CDR3 contains 17 residues. The CDR3, as DNA: TGTGCCAGCAGCTTCCTCCAGTGGTCAGCGGGAGATGAGACCCAGTACTTC. Amino acid sequence: CASSFLQWSAGDETQYF.

This clonotype occurred many times. The chain couples TRBV12-3 or TRBV12-4 to TRBJ2-2, with a possible D match to TRBD1 (6 bases). V dropped 3 bases and J dropped 5 bases, with 10 bases sitting between them. This CDR3 has 14 residues. CDR3 DNA sequence: TGTGCCAGCAGTTTCGGTAGGGGGACCGGGGAGCTGTTTTTT. Translated, it gives CASSFGRGTGELFF.

This sequence joins TRBV18 and TRBJ1-1; a possible D gene is TRBD1 (5 bases). Germline-derived CDR1 and CDR2 are KGHSH and LQKENI. The CDR3 is made up of 15 amino acids. Trimming took 4 bases from V and 0 from J, leaving 12 bases between them. For the CDR3, the DNA is TGTGCCAGCTCACGGACTACAGGAGTGAACACTGAAGCTTTCTTT. Its protein is CASSRTTGVNTEAFF.

At least ten counts were recorded for this clonotype. The chain combines TRBV12-3 or TRBV12-4 with TRBJ1-6; D is ambiguous. Trimming took 4 bases from V and 5 from J, leaving 12 bases between them. The CDR3 loop spans 15 amino acids. The CDR3 nucleotides are TGTGCCAGCAGTTGGGAAGATAAGGATAATTCACCCCTCCACTTT. Protein: CASSWEDKDNSPLHF.

This clonotype was seen repeatedly, ten times or more. The rearrangement links TRBV7-2 to TRBJ2-7; D call uncertain. CDR1 is SGHTA, CDR2 FQGNSA, per germline. The CDR3 sequence is 13 residues long. The V gene lost 1 base and the J gene lost 6 bases, with 10 bases spanning the gap. The CDR3: CASSLEVRSEQYF. The CDR3 coding sequence is TGTGCCAGCAGCTTAGAGGTACGGAGCGAGCAGTACTTC.